This T cell receptor beta chain stems from a study of blood T cell repertoires in COVID-19. Produced via immunoSEQ multiplex PCR; TCRdb's table is partial and in-frame only. This sample has 240,000 or so clones; roughly 87% occur once, and the top ten carry around 0.8%. V dropped 4 bases and J dropped 0; count of bases not matched to a gene: 12. The CDR3 totals 18 residues. CDR1 is MDHEN and CDR2 is SYDVKM in the germline V gene. Sequenced sample: peripheral blood. The origin of this receptor is a woman in her 30s with acute or convalescent COVID-19. The chain joins TRBV28 to TRBJ2-4; 7 positions agree with TRBD1. CDR3 amino acids: CASSSPSGTAIAKNIQYF. CDR3 DNA sequence: TGTGCCAGCAGTTCACCTTCGGGGACAGCGATAGCCAAAAACATTCAGTACTTC.